These T cell receptor beta chains were read from a single sample in a study of a mutant IDH1 vaccine in newly diagnosed glioma. Using immunoSEQ multiplex PCR, the repertoire was profiled, and TCRdb retains in-frame clones only, with some absent. The sample records tens of thousands of clones, approximately 80% being singletons. These receptors have no known antigen. Material: PBMCs, obtained from a glioma patient whose treatment included an IDH1 peptide vaccine. The receptors come from a man aged 25-40 years with glioma. Both conserved end residues are part of each CDR3. The order of the fields is J gene, V gene, D gene, clone size, CDR3 length, CDR3 DNA, CDR3 protein. The D gene is left open where the match is weak. Clone size is not always given. Where it is, it says once, few, many or a class for expanded clones.

J: TRBJ1-2
V: TRBV30
D: TRBD1
size: NA
length: 14
DNA: TGTGCCTGCCGTACAGGGGGCCTTAACTATGGCTACACCTTC
CDR3: CACRTGGLNYGYTF

J: TRBJ2-2
V: TRBV5-8
D: NA
size: NA
length: 16
DNA: TGTGCCAGCAGCTTCCCTCGGGGACGGATCACCGGGGAGCTGTTTTTT
CDR3: CASSFPRGRITGELFF

J: TRBJ2-2
V: TRBV6-4
D: NA
size: few
length: 14
DNA: TGTGCCAGCAGTGACTCCCCGGGGACCGGGGAGCTGTTTTTT
CDR3: CASSDSPGTGELFF

J: TRBJ2-7
V: TRBV6-1
D: NA
size: NA
length: 15
DNA: TGTGCCAGCAGTAAGACAACCTTAGGCTCCTACGAGCAGTACTTC
CDR3: CASSKTTLGSYEQYF

J: TRBJ1-2
V: TRBV19
D: NA
size: NA
length: 13
DNA: TGTGCCAGTAGTATAGAGCCCACGGGTGGCTACACCTTC
CDR3: CASSIEPTGGYTF

J: TRBJ1-2
V: TRBV6-1
D: TRBD1
size: NA
length: 16
DNA: TGTGCCAGCAGTGCCCGGCCGGGACAGGGAACGGATGGCTACACCTTC
CDR3: CASSARPGQGTDGYTF

J: TRBJ2-5
V: TRBV2
D: NA
size: NA
length: 13
DNA: TGTGCCAGCAGGGACCGGATTGAAGAGACCCAGTACTTC
CDR3: CASRDRIEETQYF

J: TRBJ2-7
V: TRBV7-8
D: NA
size: NA
length: 13
DNA: TGTGCCAGCAGCTTAGGGGAGAGGGACGAGCAGTACTTC
CDR3: CASSLGERDEQYF

J: TRBJ1-3
V: TRBV5-1
D: NA
size: NA
length: 13
DNA: TGCGCCAGCAGCTTTTTACAGGGAAACACCATATATTTT
CDR3: CASSFLQGNTIYF

J: TRBJ1-5
V: TRBV25-1
D: NA
size: NA
length: 12
DNA: TGTGCCAGCAGTGATGGGCTCCAGCCCCAGCATTTT
CDR3: CASSDGLQPQHF

J: TRBJ2-7
V: TRBV29-1
D: NA
size: NA
length: 11
DNA: TGCAGCGTTCTCAAAGTCGGCGAGCAGTACTTC
CDR3: CSVLKVGEQYF

J: TRBJ1-1
V: TRBV21-1
D: NA
size: NA
length: 16
DNA: TGTGCCAGCAGCTCAAGCTCGGGCAACAGGGGCACTGAAGCTTTCTTT
CDR3: CASSSSSGNRGTEAFF

J: TRBJ2-7
V: TRBV6-6
D: NA
size: NA
length: 13
DNA: TGTGCCAGCAGTTACGACAGCTCCTACGAGCAGTACTTC
CDR3: CASSYDSSYEQYF

J: TRBJ1-1
V: TRBV27
D: NA
size: NA
length: 13
DNA: TGTGCCAGCAGTTTAGGACAGTCCAATGAAGCTTTCTTT
CDR3: CASSLGQSNEAFF

J: TRBJ1-1
V: TRBV15
D: NA
size: few
length: 15
DNA: TGTGCCACCAGCAGAGATCAACGCCGAGACACTGAAGCTTTCTTT
CDR3: CATSRDQRRDTEAFF